Listed below are T cell receptor beta chains from one sample, sequenced in a study of blood T cell repertoires in COVID-19. Clones were read by immunoSEQ multiplex PCR, and TCRdb kept only the in-frame ones, dropping some. This table has 150,000 to 200,000 clones, roughly 87% appearing once. What was sequenced was peripheral blood. These receptors all stem from a woman aged 35 to 49 with acute or convalescent COVID-19. Each CDR3 is given with its conserved first and last residue. The D gene is left open where the match is weak. The size of a clone is reported for some rows only, either as once, few or many, or as a class for expanded clones.

d_gene	v_gene	len	abundance	j_gene	CDR3nt	CDR3aa
.	TRBV6-5	15	.	TRBJ2-7	TGTGCCAGCAGTTACGGGCCCCAGGGTTCCTACGAGCAGTACTTC	CASSYGPQGSYEQYF
TRBD2	TRBV19	19	.	TRBJ2-3	TGTGCCAGTAGTATGGGGCTAGCGGGGGGGCCATTCAGCGGAGATACGCAGTATTTT	CASSMGLAGGPFSGDTQYF
TRBD1	TRBV7-9	14	.	TRBJ2-7	TGTGCCAGCAGCGCCCGGGACAGGGCCTACGAGCAGTACTTC	CASSARDRAYEQYF
TRBD2	TRBV15	16	.	TRBJ2-3	TGTGCCACCAGCAGAGATAGCGGGGGATCCACAGATACGCAGTATTTT	CATSRDSGGSTDTQYF
TRBD2	TRBV6-5	15	.	TRBJ2-3	TGTGCCAGCAGTTACTGGGAGGGCCGCACAGATACGCAGTATTTT	CASSYWEGRTDTQYF
.	TRBV5-1	14	.	TRBJ1-3	TGCGCCAGCAGCACAGGAGTCTCTGGAAACACCATATATTTT	CASSTGVSGNTIYF
TRBD2	TRBV27	22	.	TRBJ2-1	TGTGCCAGCAGTTTAAACAAGGGACTAGCGGGAGGGCCGTTATCTTGGTACAATGAGCAGTTCTTC	CASSLNKGLAGGPLSWYNEQFF
TRBD1	TRBV7-8	14	.	TRBJ2-2	TGTGCCAGCAGCGAGGGACAGCGTAGCGGGGAGCTGTTTTTT	CASSEGQRSGELFF
TRBD1	TRBV2	15	.	TRBJ1-5	TGTGCCAGCAGTGACCTGACAGGGCCCTTAGGGCCCCAGCATTTT	CASSDLTGPLGPQHF
TRBD1	TRBV9	14	.	TRBJ2-7	TGTGCCAGCAGCGCACGGGACAGGGCCTACGAGCAGTACTTC	CASSARDRAYEQYF
.	TRBV18	15	few	TRBJ2-2	TGTGCCAGCTCACCCAGGGGTATGGACACCGGGGAGCTGTTTTTT	CASSPRGMDTGELFF
.	TRBV9	14	few	TRBJ1-1	TGTGCCAGCAGCGTAGACAGGTATCTCACTGAAGCTTTCTTT	CASSVDRYLTEAFF
.	TRBV30	16	.	TRBJ1-6	TGTGCCTGGAGTGTCACGGGGGGCTCCTATAATTCACCCCTCCACTTT	CAWSVTGGSYNSPLHF
TRBD1	TRBV27	15	.	TRBJ1-3	TGTGCCAGCAGTCCGACAGGGGGCGTAGGAAACACCATATATTTT	CASSPTGGVGNTIYF
TRBD1	TRBV29-1	17	.	TRBJ2-1	TGCAGCGTTGAATGGGCAGGGGGCATGGTTCCCTACAATGAGCAGTTCTTC	CSVEWAGGMVPYNEQFF
TRBD2	TRBV28	16	.	TRBJ2-3	TGTGCCAGTGCAAGCCCTTGGCGGGAGGGCAGAGATACGCAGTATTTT	CASASPWREGRDTQYF
.	TRBV18	15	.	TRBJ1-1	TGTGCCAGCTCACCACTAGGCAGGGTGAACACTGAAGCTTTCTTT	CASSPLGRVNTEAFF
.	TRBV7-9	15	.	TRBJ2-3	TGTGCCAGCAGCTTAGTCGGGACTAGCACAGATACGCAGTATTTT	CASSLVGTSTDTQYF
TRBD2	TRBV7-2	16	.	TRBJ2-5	TGTGCCAGCAGCTTAGTCACCGGGACTAGCGGGACCGCCCAGTACTTC	CASSLVTGTSGTAQYF
TRBD1	TRBV7-2	15	.	TRBJ1-5	TGTGCCAGCAGCTTAGACAGGGGGGACAATCAGCCCCAGCATTTT	CASSLDRGDNQPQHF
TRBD1	TRBV6-6	14	.	TRBJ1-2	TGTGCCAGCAGTTACTCCCGGGACAGTTCTTTCCACACCTTC	CASSYSRDSSFHTF
TRBD1	TRBV5-4	13	.	TRBJ1-4	TGTGCCAGCAGCTTCCCGGGACAGGCGAAACTGTTTTTT	CASSFPGQAKLFF
TRBD1	TRBV28	17	.	TRBJ1-2	TGTGCCAGCAGTTTAGGAGGGACAGGGTCATCGGCCTATGGCTACACCTTC	CASSLGGTGSSAYGYTF
.	TRBV5-6	14	.	TRBJ2-7	TGTGCCAGCAGCTTGGTCGCGGAGGCCTACGAGCAGTACTTC	CASSLVAEAYEQYF